Listed here are 17 T cell receptor beta chains from one sample, sequenced in a study of shared clonotypes between healthy human individuals. Only in-frame clones appear in the TCRdb table, and some are missing; sequencing was by immunoSEQ multiplex PCR. The sample holds about 2.4 million clones; over 85% are singletons and the top ten take around 0.37%. Specimen: naive CD4+ T cells from PBMCs. Documented subset: CD45RA+ positively selected. These receptors all come from a man in his late teens or twenties in good health. Some clones in this sample may be carry-over from other donors' samples.

The chain has TRBV7-2 and TRBJ2-4; a possible D gene is TRBD2 (6 bases). The CDR3 runs 17 residues. From germline, CDR1 is SGHTA and CDR2 FQGNSA. Trimming cost V 2 bases and J 5 bases, with 19 bases left between them. The CDR3 spells CASSLMFNGRGENIQYF. In DNA form, the CDR3 reads TGTGCCAGCAGCTTAATGTTTAACGGGAGAGGGGAAAACATTCAGTACTTC.

The V call is TRBV12-5, the J call TRBJ2-3; 11 bases agree with TRBD1. The CDR3 spans 16 residues. The V gene end was trimmed by 5 bases and the J gene end by 5 bases; junction bases not matched to a gene: 9. Germline V CDR1 and CDR2: LGHNT, FRNRAP. CDR3 region: CASGHRGQGVIDTQYF. The CDR3, as DNA: TGTGCTAGTGGTCACAGGGGACAGGGGGTGATAGATACGCAGTATTTT.

J is TRBJ2-7 and V is TRBV28; D might be TRBD2 (7 bases). The CDR3 runs 19 residues. V was cut by 4 bases and J by 3 bases, with 28 bases left in between. Germline-derived CDR1 and CDR2 are MDHEN and SYDVKM. The CDR3 loop is CASSSPTRGGGAAFYEQYF. CDR3 nucleotide sequence: TGTGCCAGCAGTTCGCCAACCAGAGGAGGGGGGGCTGCCTTCTACGAGCAGTACTTC.

This clone was counted only a few times. The sample has other DNA sequences that encode this CDR3 too. The rearrangement joins TRBV6-5 to TRBJ2-7; no reliable D call. The CDR3 contains 14 residues. V was pared by 0 bases and J by 0 bases, with 6 bases between. CDR1 is MNHEY, CDR2 SVGAGI, per germline. This CDR3 is CASSYSRSSYEQYF. In DNA form, the CDR3 reads TGTGCCAGCAGTTACTCCAGGAGCTCCTACGAGCAGTACTTC.

The CDR3 DNA is TGCGCCAGCAGCCAAGATAAATCCGTCTGGGGCTACACCTTC. Residues: CASSQDKSVWGYTF. The chain recombines TRBV4-1 with TRBJ1-2; no clear D. Germline CDR1 and CDR2: MGHRA and YSYEKL. V dropped 0 bases and J dropped 8 bases, with 13 bases sitting between them. This CDR3 is 14 amino acids long.

V gene TRBV18 combines with J gene TRBJ1-3; D call uncertain. There are 16 residues in the CDR3. Germline values: CDR1 KGHSH, CDR2 LQKENI. Deletions cut 4 bases from V and 0 bases from J, with 13 bases between. The CDR3 reads CASSLPTGSSGNTIYF. CDR3 DNA: TGTGCCAGCTCACTACCGACTGGTAGCTCTGGAAACACCATATATTTT.

V gene TRBV6-5 combines with J gene TRBJ1-2; tentative D call: TRBD1 (5 bases). The V end was cut by 8 bases, the J end by 2 bases, with 18 bases between. Per germline, CDR1 MNHEY and CDR2 SVGAGI. The CDR3 totals 15 residues. CDR3 nucleotides: TGTGCCAGCGCTCGGGGACTGCCGAGAAACTATGGCTACACCTTC. This gives the protein CASARGLPRNYGYTF.

The chain joins TRBV5-1 to TRBJ2-2; D may correspond to TRBD1 or TRBD2 (5 bases each). Germline V gene lookup returns CDR1 SGHRS and CDR2 YFSETQ. CDR3 size: 16 residues. V was pared by 4 bases and J by 0 bases, with 13 bases between. DNA of the CDR3: TGCGCCAGCAGCCCCGGGGCGGTTGCGAACACCGGGGAGCTGTTTTTT. It yields the protein CASSPGAVANTGELFF.

The CDR3 DNA is TGTGCCAGCAGTAATCGTGGAAAGGGTGGCACAGATACGCAGTATTTT. Amino acid sequence: CASSNRGKGGTDTQYF. This chain joins TRBV7-6 and TRBJ2-3; no definite D call. The CDR3 consists of 16 residues. V was clipped by 6 bases and J by 1 base, with 17 bases between them. In germline, CDR1 is SGHVS, CDR2 FNYEAQ.

The chain uses TRBV7-9 and TRBJ1-1; tentative D call: TRBD1 (6 bases). CDR3 length: 15 amino acids. From germline, CDR1 is SEHNR and CDR2 FQNEAQ (reference sequence). V was pared by 5 bases and J by 2 bases, with 15 bases between. This CDR3 reads CASSLRDTLNTEAFF. The CDR3 coding sequence is TGTGCCAGCAGCCTCCGGGACACGCTTAACACTGAAGCTTTCTTT. The full variable domain, in which reference TRBV7-9 and TRBJ1-1 provide the parts outside the CDR3, is DTGVSQNPRHKITKRGQNVTFRCDPISEHNRLYWYRQTLGQGPEFLTYFQNEAQLEKSRLLSDRFSAERPKGSFSTLEIQRTEQGDSAMYLCASSLRDTLNTEAFFGQGTRLTVV.

This clone was picked up one time. This rearrangement joins TRBV5-1 to TRBJ2-1; the D gene is possibly TRBD1 (6 bases). CDR3 length equals 17 residues. Germline lookup yields CDR1 SGHRS and CDR2 YFSETQ. The germline V and J ends were trimmed by 0 bases and 3 bases, with 16 bases remaining between them. The CDR3 DNA reads as TGCGCCAGCAGCTTGGAAGTGGGGGCGGCCTTCTACAATGAGCAGTTCTTC. It translates to CASSLEVGAAFYNEQFF.

This chain joins TRBV7-9 and TRBJ2-7; perhaps TRBD1 as D (5 bases). Germline V lookup: CDR1 SEHNR, CDR2 FQNEAQ (reference sequence). The CDR3 loop spans 15 amino acids. The germline V and J ends were trimmed by 1 base and 5 bases, with 15 bases remaining between them. CDR3 DNA sequence: TGTGCCAGCAGCTTAGATCGTTTGGGGCTCCACGAGCAGTACTTC. As protein: CASSLDRLGLHEQYF.

The chain couples TRBV7-2 to TRBJ2-1; 8 nucleotides align to TRBD2. The CDR3 is 14 residues long. V gave up 5 bases and J gave up 10 bases; unmatched junction bases: 10. Germline CDR1 and CDR2: SGHTA and FQGNSA. This CDR3 is CASSRTGRAIEQFF. The CDR3 nucleotides read TGTGCCAGCAGCCGTACCGGGAGGGCCATCGAGCAGTTCTTC.

The chain joins TRBV7-9 to TRBJ1-1; D is unresolved. Germline values: CDR1 SEHNR, CDR2 FQNEAQ (reference sequence). V lost 5 bases and J 2 bases, leaving 12 bases between the germline ends. The length of the CDR3 is 14 residues. This CDR3 is CASSPSVYNTEAFF. CDR3 DNA sequence: TGTGCCAGCAGCCCATCAGTCTATAACACTGAAGCTTTCTTT.

This clone was counted a single time. The chain is built from TRBV5-5 and TRBJ2-6; D gene ambiguous. V dropped 4 bases and J dropped 2 bases, with 4 bases sitting between them. The CDR3 has 13 amino acids. CDR1 and CDR2 from the germline V gene are SGHKS and YYEKEE (reference sequence). CDR3 nucleotides: TGTGCCAGCAGCCTCCCTGGGGCCAACGTCCTGACTTTC. Translating it yields CASSLPGANVLTF.

The chain joins TRBV5-4 to TRBJ2-7, with 12 nucleotides matching TRBD2. From germline, CDR1 is SGHNT and CDR2 YYREEE (reference sequence). Losses at the gene ends were 0 bases for V and 4 bases for J; bases not matched to a gene: 5. There are 16 residues in the CDR3. The CDR3 coding sequence is TGTGCCAGCAGCTTGGGGCTAGCGGGAGGGCTGTACGAGCAGTACTTC. Protein: CASSLGLAGGLYEQYF.

This chain joins TRBV6-6 and TRBJ1-1; D not resolved. The V gene's germline CDR1 is MNHNY and CDR2 SVGAGI (reference sequence). The CDR3 runs to 14 residues. V lost 7 bases and J 6 bases, leaving 18 bases between the germline ends. This CDR3 is CASTLRWDIAEAFF. The CDR3 DNA is TGTGCCAGCACCCTAAGGTGGGATATTGCTGAAGCTTTCTTT.